The entry that follows covers one T cell receptor (beta chain) sequence. This CDR3 region has 16 residues. V gave up 0 bases and J gave up 0 bases, with 13 bases separating them. Germline assignment: CDR1 SGHRS and CDR2 YFSETQ. This sample was taken from a study of blood T cell repertoires in COVID-19. For the study at large: Sources were T cells, B-cell-depleted T cells, or PBMCs; the material itself was cDNA or gDNA.

Sequencing used immunoSEQ multiplex PCR; TCRdb keeps in-frame clones, though not all of them. The data contain about 34,000 clones, roughly 85% of them singletons. V usage is TRBV5-1 and J usage is TRBJ2-7; a weak D match, TRBD2 (5 bases). The sequenced material came from peripheral blood. The receptor's source is a human donor with acute or convalescent COVID-19. The donor label of this sample is uncertain. CDR3 protein: CASSLGAGRFSYEQYF. For the CDR3, the DNA is TGCGCCAGCAGCTTGGGGGCGGGTAGATTCTCCTACGAGCAGTACTTC.